This TCR beta chain was captured by sequencing in a study of Ad26.COV2.S vaccination and SARS-CoV-2 variants. Whole-study findings and limits: Similar non-spike TCR breadth was seen in vaccine and placebo recipients.

About this clone: Its target is not known.

Germline-derived CDR1 and CDR2 are SEHNR and FQNEAQ (reference sequence). V was cut by 1 base and J by 7 bases, with 11 bases left in between. The CDR3 loop spans 14 amino acids. Using immunoSEQ multiplex PCR, the repertoire was profiled, and TCRdb retains in-frame clones only, with some absent. This sample has around 310,000 clones, with under 90% found just once. The sample's treatment: roughly 19 received Ad26.COV2.S at low or high dose, single or two shots; roughly five received placebo; per-sample allocation not given. Vaccine and placebo recipients were sampled on day 63 after the first injection.

The sample here was peripheral blood, taken in a trial of Ad26.COV2.S vaccine versus placebo. The chain recombines TRBV7-9 with TRBJ1-3; D is uncertain. The origin of this receptor is a person aged 18-60 years who received the Ad26.COV2.S COVID-19 vaccine or a placebo. CDR3 bases: TGTGCCAGCAGCTTAGGGGTGGAACAGAACACCATATATTTT. Protein: CASSLGVEQNTIYF.